This TCR beta chain was observed in a study of PD-L1 blockade in urothelial cancer. At the level of the study: Males with urothelial cancer arising in the bladder constituted about 90% of the roughly 30 patients.

The study collected 1 to 8 samples per patient, pretreatment and on-treatment. The authors spiked synthetic TCR analog templates into each PCR. The table came from immunoSEQ multiplex PCR; TCRdb's copy has only in-frame clones and leaves some out. The sample contains more than 70,000 clones, 85% to 90% of which appear only once. Regarding this clone: The antigen is unknown.

General observations from the study: Tumor-associated blood clones were expanded more by durable-benefit patients at 3 weeks.

The CDR3 runs to 17 residues. Germline CDR1 and CDR2: LNHDA and SQIVND (reference sequence). The V gene lost 0 bases and the J gene lost 1 base, with 14 bases spanning the gap. This specimen consisted of PBMCs, obtained around atezolizumab (anti-PD-L1) treatment. The TCR was taken from a man aged 60 to 75 with urothelial cancer. The rearrangement uses TRBV19 and TRBJ2-3; D is possibly TRBD2 (5 bases). This CDR3 is CASSIDGWRAGTDTQYF. The CDR3, as DNA: TGTGCCAGTAGTATAGATGGCTGGCGGGCCGGCACAGATACGCAGTATTTT.